This TCR beta chain was sequenced in a study of metastatic and nonmetastatic thyroid tumors. Study overall: It was across blood and tumor or nodule tissue from malignant and benign thyroid patients that repertoires were compared.

No treatment had been given to any patient before thyroid surgery. Of note for this clone: Antigen unknown. An end of the junction does not agree with germline; a read error may underlie this.

In the authors' methods: The study built a papillary thyroid cancer distant-metastasis classifier from CDR3 differences across clinicopathological groups. With MiXCR, TCRdb reprocessed the PCR reads. The authors' filters were not applied to this entry. Here the sample spans 15,000 or so clones, 25% to 30% being singletons. Study-wide points: Reportedly, malignant thyroid tumors had significantly higher TCR beta diversity than benign nodules, in blood and tumor.

The CDR3 has 13 amino acids. Germline CDR1 and CDR2: LNHDA and SQIVND (reference sequence). Sequencing was performed on tumor tissue. This clonotype originated in a male donor with papillary thyroid cancer or a benign thyroid nodule (not recorded which). Some clones in this sample may be carry-over from other donors' samples. The J gene is TRBJ2-2, the V gene TRBV19; D is unclear. The CDR3 spells CASSITSTRELFF. CDR3 bases: TGTGCCAGTAGTATAACCTCCACCCGGGAGCTGTTTTTT.